Each of the 10 T cell receptor beta chains below was sequenced from the same sample in a study of cytomegalovirus exposure and HLA in healthy donors. A multiplex PCR was run with 60 Vbeta primers and 13 Jbeta primers. The protocol was immunoSEQ multiplex PCR, while the TCRdb copy is restricted to in-frame clones and leaves out a portion. The data show over 150,000 clones, roughly 70% seen once. The specimen sequenced was PBMCs. The receptors here all came from a male donor in good health and CMV-seronegative.

The rearrangement joins TRBV10-3 to TRBJ1-5; D is perhaps TRBD1 (6 bases). The CDR3 runs 14 residues. Germline loops: CDR1 ENHRY, CDR2 SYGVKD. Trimming took 11 bases from V and 2 from J, leaving 16 bases between them. The CDR3 region has the DNA TGTGCCTCCCAGCGGGAGGGGGGCAATCAGCCCCAGCATTTT. The encoded protein is CASQREGGNQPQHF.

This chain joins TRBV19 and TRBJ1-1; the match to TRBD1 covers 7 bases. V lost 4 bases and J lost 3; bases outside the gene matches: 2. CDR1 is LNHDA and CDR2 is SQIVND in the germline V gene (reference sequence). The CDR3 runs 13 residues. In DNA, the CDR3 is TGTGCCAGTAGTACCCAGGGGGACACTGAAGCTTTCTTT. Its translation: CASSTQGDTEAFF.

The chain joins TRBV5-4 to TRBJ2-6, with 8 bases matching TRBD2. Germline values: CDR1 SGHNT, CDR2 YYREEE (reference sequence). V shed 6 bases, J shed 8 bases, and the junction held 10 bases outside the gene matches. CDR3 length equals 15 residues. The CDR3 sequence is CASTRGGTETNVLTF. The DNA for the CDR3 is TGTGCCAGCACCCGGGGGGGGACGGAGACCAACGTCCTGACTTTC.

This clone occurred a few times. The V and J genes are TRBV7-3 and TRBJ1-6, with TRBD1 matching 8 bases. J lost 10 bases, V lost 1 base, and 6 bases had no gene match. Germline-derived CDR1 and CDR2 are SGHTA and FQGTGA. The CDR3 length is 15 residues. The DNA of the CDR3 is TGTGCCAGCAGCTTAAGCGCACAGGGGGACTCACCCCTCCACTTT. Amino acids: CASSLSAQGDSPLHF.

This sequence joins TRBV19 and TRBJ2-3; 10 bases fit TRBD2. V trimming: 9 bases; J trimming: 5 bases; junction bases outside the gene matches: 8. This CDR3 is built from 14 residues. CDR1 is LNHDA and CDR2 is SQIVND in the germline V gene (reference sequence). The CDR3 loop is CASQAGGAQDTQYF. The CDR3 nucleotides read TGTGCCAGCCAAGCGGGGGGGGCTCAAGATACGCAGTATTTT.

This chain connects TRBV30 to TRBJ2-7; tentatively, D is TRBD2 (5 bases). V shed 4 bases and J shed 7 bases, with 20 bases lying between them. CDR3 length: 14 residues. CDR1 GTSNPN and CDR2 SVGIG come from the germline V gene (reference sequence). CDR3 nucleotide sequence: TGTGCCTGGACCTACAAAACTGGGAGTGGGGAGCAGTACTTC. Translated, it gives CAWTYKTGSGEQYF.

The chain links TRBV10-3 to TRBJ2-7, with 8 positions matching TRBD2. The CDR3 covers 12 residues. Trimming cost V 11 bases and J 3 bases; bases outside gene matches: 6. Germline CDR1 and CDR2: ENHRY and SYGVKD. Written as DNA, the CDR3 is TGTGCCGCACACGGGGGGGGCTACGAGCAGTACTTC. This encodes CAAHGGGYEQYF.

This rearrangement joins TRBV28 to TRBJ1-1, with D possibly matching TRBD1 (5 bases). Trimming pared 6 bases from V and 1 base from J, leaving 12 bases between. The CDR3 spans 14 residues. Germline lookup yields CDR1 MDHEN and CDR2 SYDVKM. The CDR3 DNA follows: TGTGCCAGCAGCCCCGACGACAGGAACACTGAAGCTTTCTTT. Encoded protein: CASSPDDRNTEAFF.

The rearrangement links TRBV5-1 to TRBJ2-5, with D maybe TRBD2 (6 bases). V was pared by 3 bases and J by 1 base, with 10 bases between. Germline CDR1 SGHRS, CDR2 YFSETQ. The CDR3 length is 14 residues. CDR3 amino acids: CASSYGGVQETQYF. CDR3 sequence (DNA): TGCGCCAGCAGCTACGGGGGAGTCCAAGAGACCCAGTACTTC.

The CDR3 protein is CASSLTSGGLNEQFF. CDR3 sequence (DNA): TGCGCCAGCAGCTTGACTAGCGGGGGGCTAAATGAGCAGTTCTTC. V gene TRBV5-1 combines with J gene TRBJ2-1; 12 bases align to TRBD2. The trim removed 1 base at V and 7 bases at J, leaving 3 bases unmatched. The germline CDR1 and CDR2 sequences are SGHRS and YFSETQ. The CDR3 runs 15 residues.